The present TCR beta chain was sequenced within a study of response to subunit inactivated influenza vaccine. Germline CDR1 LNHNV, CDR2 YYDKDF (reference sequence). This CDR3 has 12 amino acids. Trimming took 6 bases from V and 6 from J, leaving 8 bases between them. At least ten counts were recorded for this clonotype. TCRdb reprocessed the RT-PCR reads with MiXCR, giving one entry per CDR3 protein. The sample holds about 540,000 distinct CDR3 sequences, under 30% seen once. These sequences were also reported in another study, on T cells expressing NK-cell markers. Turning to that study: Making the TCR beta cDNA relied on 5'RACE template switching with UMIs. The TCR beta repertoires were obtained from sorted CD3+CD56+NKG2C+, CD3+CD56+NKG2C- and CD3+CD56-NKG2C+ T cells. Among eight sequenced donors, seven carried HCMV seropositivity while one was seronegative. The authors restricted sorting to alpha-beta TCR T cells with an anti-gamma-delta TCR antibody in several experiments. Similarly, these clonotypes led the CD3+CD56-NKG2C+ fraction as well in a few donors.

The J gene is TRBJ2-2, the V gene TRBV15; TRBD2 might be the D (5 bases). This receptor was identified in a man aged 45 to 65 who received an inactivated influenza vaccine. The starting material was CD4+ T cells sorted from PBMCs, obtained 11 to 12 days after vaccination. The CDR3 protein is CATSKEAGELFF. CDR3 coding DNA: TGTGCCACCAGTAAGGAGGCCGGGGAGCTGTTTTTT.